Listed below are T cell receptor beta chains from one sample, sequenced in a study of T-cell reconstitution after alpha-beta-depleted transplantation in children. TCRdb re-called the PCR reads through MiXCR, storing one row per CDR3 protein. Of a few hundred thousand distinct CDR3 sequences in the sample, approximately 9.9% are singletons; the top ten hold about 4.8%. The sequences come from PBMCs from the stem cell graft donor, collected from the stem cell graft. The receptors were gathered from a human donor who donated a stem cell graft to a child with SCID. Each CDR3 is given with its conserved first and last residue. The D gene is left open where the match is weak. Size is omitted from some rows. Given values are once, few, many or a class for expanded clones.

TGTGCCAGCAGCTTAGGCATTAATGAAAAACTGTTTTTT CASSLGINEKLFF TRBJ1-4 TRBV7-8 NA NA
TGTGCCACAGGACGAGAGAATGAGCAGTTCTTC CATGRENEQFF TRBJ2-1 TRBV10-3 NA many
TGTGCCAGCAGTGAACAGGGTGGGGCCAACGTCCTGACTTTC CASSEQGGANVLTF TRBJ2-6 TRBV2 NA few
TGTGCCAGCAAAAAGCGGACAGGCACGAACAATGAGCAGTTCTTC CASKKRTGTNNEQFF TRBJ2-1 TRBV12-3/TRBV12-4 TRBD1 many
TGCAGTGCTAACCCAGGCTCAGGGTTATCCTACAATGAGCAGTTCTTC CSANPGSGLSYNEQFF TRBJ2-1 TRBV20-1 NA many
TGCAGTGCTAGAGTAGGGAGCGTCGAGCAGTACTTC CSARVGSVEQYF TRBJ2-7 TRBV20-1 NA many
TGTGCCAGCAGCTTCGATGGACTAGCCTACGAGCAGTACTTC CASSFDGLAYEQYF TRBJ2-7 TRBV7-9 TRBD2 many
TGTGCCAGTAAAAGACAGGGAATTGGAGGCACTGAAGCTTTCTTT CASKRQGIGGTEAFF TRBJ1-1 TRBV19 TRBD1 NA
TGTGCCAGCAGCATGCCGGGACAGGTGAACACTGAAGCTTTCTTT CASSMPGQVNTEAFF TRBJ1-1 TRBV7-9 TRBD1 NA
TGTGCCAGCAGTTTATTGAACCCCCACGAGCAGTACTTC CASSLLNPHEQYF TRBJ2-7 TRBV12-3/TRBV12-4 NA many
TGTGCCAGCAGCCATCGGGACGGGAATGGCTACACCTTC CASSHRDGNGYTF TRBJ1-2 TRBV3-1 NA many
TGCAGTGCTAGACCGGGACCCGGCAGGACCGGGGAGCTGTTTTTT CSARPGPGRTGELFF TRBJ2-2 TRBV20-1 NA many
TGTGCCAGCAGTTACTTTTCAGATACGCAGTATTTT CASSYFSDTQYF TRBJ2-3 TRBV12-3/TRBV12-4 NA many
TGCGCCAGCAGCGGCGGGGGAGACAGGAATGAAAAACTGTTTTTT CASSGGGDRNEKLFF TRBJ1-4 TRBV5-1 NA many
TGCAGCGTTCGGTTGGGACCCTCCTACGAGCAGTACTTC CSVRLGPSYEQYF TRBJ2-7 TRBV29-1 NA NA
TGTGCCAGCTCACCACCGGGCCTAGCTGCAAACACCGGGGAGCTGTTTTTT CASSPPGLAANTGELFF TRBJ2-2 TRBV18 NA many
TGCGCCAGCAGCGTGGCGGACAGGGGCTACGGCTACACCTTC CASSVADRGYGYTF TRBJ1-2 TRBV5-1 TRBD1 many
TGTGCCAGCAGTTCAACACAGGGGGCGGGGGAGCAGTACTTC CASSSTQGAGEQYF TRBJ2-7 TRBV27 TRBD1 many
TGCAGCGTTGAAGGGGGAGCGGGGGCCCGCACAGATACGCAGTATTTT CSVEGGAGARTDTQYF TRBJ2-3 TRBV29-1 TRBD2 many
TGCAGCTCAGCCGGGACAGGAGGCGGGTATGGCTACACCTTC CSSAGTGGGYGYTF TRBJ1-2 TRBV20-1 TRBD1 many
TGTGCCAGCTCACCACTAGCGGGGGTTGACAATGAGCAGTTCTTC CASSPLAGVDNEQFF TRBJ2-1 TRBV18 TRBD2 NA
TGCGCCAGCAGCCAAGACGCGACGGGGTATAGAAACATTCAGTACTTC CASSQDATGYRNIQYF TRBJ2-4 TRBV4-1 NA NA
TGTGCCAGCAGTAGCATCGTCCAGGGGGGAGCCAAAAACATTCAGTACTTC CASSSIVQGGAKNIQYF TRBJ2-4 TRBV28 NA NA
TGCAGTGCTAGAAGAGGGACAGGAGGTCCCAGTAGCAATCAGCCCCAGCATTTT CSARRGTGGPSSNQPQHF TRBJ1-5 TRBV20-1 TRBD1 NA
TGTGCCAGCAGTCCCCAGGGGCTTGGAGAAAAACTGTTTTTT CASSPQGLGEKLFF TRBJ1-4 TRBV7-2 NA NA
TGCGCCAGCAGCTTGGTGGGAGACCAAGAGACCCAGTACTTC CASSLVGDQETQYF TRBJ2-5 TRBV5-1 NA many
TGTGCCAGCAGCGAAGACGCAGGGGGCGTCGGCTACACCTTC CASSEDAGGVGYTF TRBJ1-2 TRBV7-9 TRBD1 many
TGTGCCAGCACCTACCTTAGGGGGGAGAACACCGGGGAGCTGTTTTTT CASTYLRGENTGELFF TRBJ2-2 TRBV27 NA many